The 3 T cell receptor beta chains below come from one sample, sequenced in a study of cytomegalovirus exposure and HLA in healthy donors (dated by TCRdb to the late 2010s). The library was made by the immunoSEQ multiplex PCR assay. A mixture of 60 forward primers for TCR Vbeta segments and 13 reverse primers for TCR Jbeta segments was used in the multiplex PCR. The table was pulled from immuneACCESS by TCRdb, which kept in-frame rearrangements only. Such tables lose some clones; where checked, under half of the loss comes from unresolved V genes, and the rest has no known cause. This sample holds about 150,000 clones; roughly 80% were observed only once. Together, the top ten hold 3.5% of the sample. Sequencing was carried out using PBMCs. The receptors were gathered from a human donor in good health.

The gene calls are TRBV4-1 and TRBJ1-2; TRBD1 is a possible D gene (5 bases). The CDR3 has 16 residues. CDR1 and CDR2 from the germline V gene are MGHRA and YSYEKL. V lost 4 bases and J lost 2, with 17 bases in between. CDR3 sequence: CASSPIPGGINYGYTF. The CDR3 region has the DNA TGCGCCAGCAGCCCTATACCTGGGGGGATCAACTATGGCTACACCTTC.

The V gene is TRBV7-9, the J gene TRBJ2-1; TRBD2 might be the D (6 bases). The germline gives CDR1 SEHNR, CDR2 FQNEAQ (reference sequence). With 0 bases removed from V and 6 bases from J, the gap between germline ends came to 9 bases. The length of the CDR3 is 14 residues. The CDR3 coding sequence is TGTGCCAGCAGCTTAGCGGGGGGTCTCAATGAGCAGTTCTTC. It yields the protein CASSLAGGLNEQFF.

The chain uses TRBV10-3 and TRBJ1-2; tentatively, D is TRBD1 (6 bases). The V end lost 6 bases, the J end lost 0 bases, and 20 bases lay between the germline ends. This CDR3 comprises 17 residues. CDR1 is ENHRY and CDR2 is SYGVKD in the germline V gene. The CDR3: CAIRGRGSPPSNYGYTF. The CDR3 DNA is TGTGCCATCAGAGGAAGGGGGTCGCCTCCCTCTAACTATGGCTACACCTTC.